These T cell receptor beta chains were read from a single sample in a study of T cell responses to AZD1222 COVID-19 vaccine. Measured with immunoSEQ multiplex PCR; TCRdb has only the in-frame clones, and not every one. In the table there are some 130,000 clones, 75% to 90% of which are singletons. The material was peripheral blood, obtained on day 0 of AZD1222 vaccination. These receptor sequences come from an adult in good health. Both conserved end residues are part of each CDR3. D genes are given only for firm matches. Clone size, where shown, is once, few, many, or a class for clones that have expanded.

>-|TRBJ2-3|TRBV30|-
CAWSVGISKSTDTQYF
TGTGCCTGGAGTGTAGGAATTAGCAAGTCCACAGATACGCAGTATTTT
>-|TRBJ1-1|TRBV14|-
CASSRIVGQAEAFF
TGTGCCAGCAGCCGTATCGTGGGGCAGGCTGAAGCTTTCTTT
>-|TRBJ2-3|TRBV6-6|TRBD1
CAERGPGTDTQYF
TGTGCGGAAAGGGGGCCCGGCACAGATACGCAGTATTTT
>-|TRBJ2-7|TRBV6-5|TRBD1
CASSYSTGGSVEQYF
TGTGCCAGCAGTTACTCGACAGGGGGCTCCGTCGAGCAGTACTTC
>few|TRBJ2-6|TRBV19|-
CASSMPETHSGANVLTF
TGTGCCAGTAGTATGCCGGAGACCCACTCTGGGGCCAACGTCCTGACTTTC
>few|TRBJ1-1|TRBV7-2|-
CASSSRGYTEAFF
TGTGCCAGCAGCTCCAGGGGTTATACTGAAGCTTTCTTT
>-|TRBJ1-2|TRBV11-2|-
CASSVQGIGYGYIF
TGTGCCAGCAGCGTGCAGGGGATTGGTTATGGCTACATCTTC
>-|TRBJ1-5|TRBV27|-
CASSFGTSDQPQHF
TGTGCCAGCAGTTTTGGGACATCAGATCAGCCCCAGCATTTT
>-|TRBJ2-1|TRBV6-5|TRBD2
CASRGSGGAYNEQFF
TGTGCCAGCAGGGGTAGCGGGGGGGCTTACAATGAGCAGTTCTTC
>-|TRBJ1-2|TRBV9|TRBD1
CASSVQTGGYGYTF
TGTGCCAGCAGCGTACAGACAGGGGGCTATGGCTACACCTTC
>once|TRBJ1-2|TRBV27|-
CASSQSRLHGYTF
TGTGCCAGCAGTCAAAGTCGGCTCCATGGCTACACCTTC
>-|TRBJ1-5|TRBV2|TRBD1
CASRDRGSLGNQPQHF
TGTGCCAGCAGGGACAGGGGGTCTCTGGGCAATCAGCCCCAGCATTTT
>-|TRBJ1-1|TRBV12-3/TRBV12-4|-
CASRIQGHAEAFF
TGTGCCAGCAGGATCCAAGGGCACGCTGAAGCTTTCTTT
>-|TRBJ1-1|TRBV7-9|-
CASSLLGLGGNTEAFF
TGTGCCAGCAGCTTACTCGGCCTTGGAGGGAACACTGAAGCTTTCTTT
>once|TRBJ2-6|TRBV11-3|-
CASSFPVGRASSGANVLTF
TGTGCCAGCAGCTTCCCCGTCGGGCGGGCGTCCTCTGGGGCCAACGTCCTGACTTTC
>-|TRBJ1-5|TRBV10-1|-
CARVAAGRGKAVSNQPQHF
TGCGCCAGGGTCGCCGCGGGGCGGGGGAAAGCCGTTAGCAATCAGCCCCAGCATTTT